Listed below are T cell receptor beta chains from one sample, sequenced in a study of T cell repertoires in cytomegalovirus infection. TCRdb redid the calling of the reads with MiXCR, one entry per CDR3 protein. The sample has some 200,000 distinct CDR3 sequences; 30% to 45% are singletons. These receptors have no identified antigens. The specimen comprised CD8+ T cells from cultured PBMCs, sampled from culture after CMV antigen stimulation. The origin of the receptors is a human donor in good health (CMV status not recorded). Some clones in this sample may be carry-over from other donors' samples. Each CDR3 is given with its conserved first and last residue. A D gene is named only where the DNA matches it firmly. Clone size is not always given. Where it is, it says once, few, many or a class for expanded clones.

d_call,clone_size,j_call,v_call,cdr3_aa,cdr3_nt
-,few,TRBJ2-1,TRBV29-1,CSVDGWVVPARISYNEQFF,TGCAGCGTTGACGGATGGGTTGTACCTGCCCGGATCTCATACAATGAGCAGTTCTTC
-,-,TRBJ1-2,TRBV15,CATSSRPTVQYYGYTF,TGTGCCACCAGCAGCCGTCCGACGGTACAGTACTATGGCTACACCTTC
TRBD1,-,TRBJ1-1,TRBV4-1,CASSQSGQGWTEAFF,TGCGCCAGCAGCCAATCGGGACAGGGTTGGACTGAAGCTTTCTTT
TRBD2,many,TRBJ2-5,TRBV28,CASSPSGSRKTQYF,TGTGCCAGCAGTCCTAGCGGGAGTCGGAAGACCCAGTACTTC
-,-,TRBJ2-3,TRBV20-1,CSARASVRSTDTQYF,TGCAGTGCTAGAGCCTCCGTGAGAAGCACAGATACGCAGTATTTT
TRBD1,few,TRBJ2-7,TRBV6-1,CASSYDRDYEQYF,TGTGCCAGCAGTTACGACAGGGACTACGAGCAGTACTTC
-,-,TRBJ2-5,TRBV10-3,CAISESGRGQTYQETQYF,TGTGCCATCAGTGAGTCAGGGCGGGGACAGACGTACCAAGAGACCCAGTACTTC
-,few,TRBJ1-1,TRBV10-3,CAISSRDWAFF,TGTGCCATCAGCAGTAGGGATTGGGCTTTCTTT
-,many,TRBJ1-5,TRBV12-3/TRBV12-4,CASSPTPSGDEPQHF,TGTGCCAGCAGCCCTACCCCATCGGGTGATGAGCCCCAGCATTTT
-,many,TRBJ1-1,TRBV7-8,CASSLAENTEAFF,TGTGCCAGCAGCTTGGCAGAGAACACTGAAGCTTTCTTT
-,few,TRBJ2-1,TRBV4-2,CASSQLSGVYNEQFF,TGTGCCAGCAGCCAACTGTCGGGAGTGTACAATGAGCAGTTCTTC
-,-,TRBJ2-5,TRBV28,CASSPPGLRPQGETQYF,TGTGCCAGCAGTCCCCCGGGACTAAGGCCCCAGGGGGAGACCCAGTACTTC
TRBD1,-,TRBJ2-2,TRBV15,CATSTRLQGAGELFF,TGTGCCACCAGCACCAGACTACAGGGGGCCGGGGAGCTGTTTTTT
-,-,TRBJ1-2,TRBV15,CATTTWDGSNYGYTF,TGTGCCACTACGACTTGGGACGGGTCTAACTATGGCTACACCTTC
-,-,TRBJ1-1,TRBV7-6,CASSLVKGSGLPAFF,TGTGCCAGCAGCTTAGTAAAGGGATCGGGGCTTCCAGCTTTCTTT
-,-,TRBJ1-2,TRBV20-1,CSANLLGYGYTF,TGCAGTGCTAACCTCTTAGGGTATGGCTACACCTTC